Below, one T cell receptor (beta chain) is given with its context. Its antigen remains unknown. The CDR3 extends over 14 amino acids. Deletions cut 8 bases from V and 2 bases from J, with 15 bases between. Germline-derived CDR1 and CDR2 are SEHNR and FQNEAQ (reference sequence). This sample is part of a study of T cell responses to AZD1222 COVID-19 vaccine. The repertoire was sequenced with immunoSEQ multiplex PCR; TCRdb's copy has only in-frame clones and lacks some. This repertoire shows more than 100,000 clones, roughly 87% found once; its top ten account for about 4.8%. Study outcomes and limitations: It should be noted that donors were predominantly white British and more often female, and clonal diversity was possibly underestimated.

The chain joins TRBV7-9 to TRBJ1-2; the D is unclear. The sequencing here drew on peripheral blood, taken on day 0 of AZD1222 vaccination. The receptor's source is an adult in good health. CDR3 nucleotides: TGTGCCAGCCACTCGGGAAATTGGAACTATGGCTACACCTTC. It yields the protein CASHSGNWNYGYTF.